Listed below are T cell receptor beta chains from one sample, sequenced in a study of memory CD4+ T cells and cytomegalovirus serostatus. Sequencing was performed with immunoSEQ multiplex PCR; in TCRdb, only in-frame clones are kept and a portion is missing. Found here are approximately 40,000 clones, more than 65% of them singletons; the top ten hold approximately 1.9%. The material sequenced was memory CD4+ T cells from blood. The source is an adult in good health and CMV-seronegative. The CDR3 runs from the conserved cysteine through the conserved F or W. The D gene is left open where the match is weak. Where a row states a size, it is once, few, many or the class of an expanded clone; other rows omit it.

TRBV27	.	TRBJ1-1	.	CASSFHSKRSRAFF	TGTGCCAGCAGTTTCCATTCAAAGAGGTCTCGAGCTTTCTTT
TRBV6-5	.	TRBJ1-4	few	CASSRSSTNEKLFF	TGTGCCAGCAGTCGATCCTCAACTAATGAAAAACTGTTTTTT
TRBV4-2	.	TRBJ1-2	.	CASSQDTGGGYGYTF	TGTGCCAGCAGCCAAGACACAGGCGGTGGGTATGGCTACACCTTC
TRBV7-6	.	TRBJ2-7	medium-sized	CASSSGRQKDYEQYF	TGTGCCAGCAGCTCCGGACGGCAGAAGGACTACGAGCAGTACTTC
TRBV6-5	.	TRBJ2-7	once	CASSKDRAHYEQYF	TGTGCCAGCAGTAAAGACCGTGCTCATTACGAGCAGTACTTC
TRBV20-1	.	TRBJ2-7	.	CSATVGDEQYF	TGCAGTGCAACGGTGGGCGACGAGCAGTACTTC
TRBV6-5	.	TRBJ1-5	.	CASSYGGGPNQPQHF	TGTGCCAGCAGTTACGGGGGGGGGCCCAATCAGCCCCAGCATTTT
TRBV7-8	.	TRBJ2-7	.	CASSLGGAANDEQYF	TGTGCCAGCAGCTTAGGGGGCGCCGCTAATGACGAGCAGTACTTC
TRBV29-1	.	TRBJ2-4	.	CSVERRGDPRSAKNIQYF	TGCAGCGTTGAAAGGCGGGGCGACCCCCGTTCGGCCAAAAACATTCAGTACTTC
TRBV2	.	TRBJ1-5	.	CASSDRTSSNQPQHF	TGTGCCAGCAGTGACAGGACATCGAGCAATCAGCCCCAGCATTTT
TRBV21-1	.	TRBJ1-1	.	CASSKKNRTQKNTEAFF	TGTGCCAGCAGCAAAAAAAACAGAACGCAAAAGAACACTGAAGCTTTCTTT
TRBV30	.	TRBJ1-3	.	CAWSVNGRNTIYF	TGTGCCTGGAGTGTTAATGGAAGAAACACCATATATTTT
TRBV2	TRBD1	TRBJ1-1	.	CASSAGQKEAFF	TGTGCCAGCAGTGCGGGACAGAAGGAAGCTTTCTTT
TRBV5-1	.	TRBJ2-1	.	CASSYINGGYNEQFF	TGCGCCAGCAGCTATATAAACGGGGGATACAATGAGCAGTTCTTC
TRBV6-6	.	TRBJ1-1	.	CASRKLNTEAFF	TGTGCCAGCAGAAAACTCAACACTGAAGCTTTCTTT
TRBV7-9	TRBD2	TRBJ2-3	few	CASSSSGGGPGTQYF	TGTGCCAGCAGCTCTAGCGGGGGGGGCCCCGGCACGCAGTATTTT
TRBV28	.	TRBJ1-1	.	CASSTSGTEAFF	TGTGCCAGCAGCACCTCGGGCACTGAAGCTTTCTTT
TRBV27	TRBD2	TRBJ2-7	.	CATKHGEGKFYEQYF	TGTGCCACCAAGCACGGGGAGGGGAAGTTCTACGAGCAGTACTTC
TRBV29-1	.	TRBJ2-3	.	CSVREVRADTQYF	TGCAGCGTCCGAGAGGTGAGGGCAGATACGCAGTATTTT
TRBV27	TRBD2	TRBJ2-3	.	CASSPIAGELTDTQYF	TGTGCCAGCAGCCCGATAGCGGGGGAGCTCACAGATACGCAGTATTTT
TRBV19	TRBD1	TRBJ2-5	many	CATRGDSPIETQYF	TGTGCCACCCGTGGGGACAGCCCCATAGAGACCCAGTACTTC
TRBV15	.	TRBJ1-1	.	CATRPPGAMNTEAFF	TGTGCCACCAGACCGCCGGGGGCGATGAACACTGAAGCTTTCTTT
TRBV5-4	TRBD1	TRBJ2-7	.	CASSSGQGSSYEQYF	TGTGCCAGCAGCTCCGGACAGGGGAGCTCCTACGAGCAGTACTTC
TRBV5-1	.	TRBJ2-3	.	CASSSSSTDTQYF	TGCGCCAGCAGCTCCTCTAGCACAGATACGCAGTATTTT
TRBV6-1	.	TRBJ2-1	.	CASSVGEVTNSNEQFF	TGTGCCAGCAGTGTTGGGGAAGTAACGAATTCCAATGAGCAGTTCTTC
TRBV5-5	.	TRBJ1-2	.	CASSLGGGSYGYTF	TGTGCCAGCAGCTTGGGTGGGGGCAGCTATGGCTACACCTTC
TRBV30	.	TRBJ2-3	.	CAWAGPSSTDTQYF	TGTGCCTGGGCAGGACCATCTAGCACAGATACGCAGTATTTT
TRBV11-2	.	TRBJ1-4	.	CASSLRTYEKLFF	TGTGCCAGCAGCTTACGGACATATGAAAAACTGTTTTTT
TRBV28	.	TRBJ2-2	.	CASSLGRELFF	TGTGCCAGCAGCTTGGGGCGGGAGCTGTTTTTT
TRBV18	.	TRBJ1-5	.	CASSLEKIGQPQHF	TGTGCCAGCTCACTTGAAAAGATAGGTCAGCCCCAGCATTTT
TRBV9	.	TRBJ1-1	.	CASSYLGRDTEAFF	TGTGCCAGCAGCTATCTAGGAAGGGACACTGAAGCTTTCTTT
TRBV5-4	.	TRBJ2-5	few	CASSRTDQETQYF	TGTGCCAGCAGTAGGACAGACCAAGAGACCCAGTACTTC
TRBV28	.	TRBJ1-6	once	CASDPTGRDSPLHF	TGTGCCAGCGATCCCACAGGGCGGGATTCACCCCTCCACTTT
TRBV7-2	TRBD2	TRBJ2-7	.	CASSLAGGDEQYF	TGTGCCAGCAGCTTAGCGGGGGGGGACGAGCAGTACTTC
TRBV10-1	TRBD1	TRBJ2-3	.	CASSESWDRPDTQYF	TGCGCCAGCAGTGAGTCTTGGGACAGGCCAGATACGCAGTATTTT
TRBV4-2	.	TRBJ1-3	.	CASSTGPGNTIYF	TGTGCCAGCAGTACGGGGCCTGGAAACACCATATATTTT
TRBV7-9	TRBD1	TRBJ2-1	.	CASSLAGTGVINEQFF	TGTGCCAGCAGCTTAGCGGGGACAGGGGTGATAAATGAGCAGTTCTTC
TRBV7-8	.	TRBJ2-7	once	CASSLAQGYEQYF	TGTGCCAGCAGCTTAGCGCAGGGCTACGAGCAGTACTTC
TRBV29-1	.	TRBJ1-2	.	CSVVKQRKNYGYTF	TGCAGCGTTGTTAAACAGAGAAAGAACTATGGCTACACCTTC
TRBV10-3	.	TRBJ1-3	.	CAISEDRAGNTIYF	TGTGCCATCAGTGAAGACCGGGCTGGAAACACCATATATTTT
TRBV5-6	.	TRBJ2-7	.	CASSQGLISYEQYF	TGTGCCAGCAGCCAGGGACTCATATCCTACGAGCAGTACTTC
TRBV4-2	TRBD2	TRBJ2-2	.	CASSQDGLAGGWYDSGELFF	TGTGCCAGCAGCCAAGATGGCCTAGCGGGGGGATGGTACGATAGCGGGGAGCTGTTTTTT
TRBV7-6	TRBD2	TRBJ2-3	.	CASSLFSGGADTQYF	TGTGCCAGCAGCTTATTTAGCGGGGGGGCGGATACGCAGTATTTT
TRBV29-1	TRBD1	TRBJ1-5	.	CSVQQGSNQPQHF	TGCAGCGTTCAACAGGGGAGCAATCAGCCCCAGCATTTT
TRBV28	.	TRBJ1-5	.	CASKAGPLSQPQHF	TGTGCCAGCAAAGCAGGACCGTTGAGTCAGCCCCAGCATTTT
TRBV5-1	.	TRBJ2-5	.	CASHNDPAVETQYF	TGCGCCAGCCATAACGATCCAGCGGTTGAGACCCAGTACTTC
TRBV7-6	.	TRBJ2-1	.	CASSLAMRDSYNEQFF	TGTGCCAGCAGCTTAGCGATGCGGGACTCCTACAATGAGCAGTTCTTC
TRBV19	TRBD1	TRBJ2-6	.	CASSMFGQGFSGANVLTF	TGTGCCAGTAGTATGTTCGGACAGGGGTTCTCTGGGGCCAACGTCCTGACTTTC
TRBV23-1	.	TRBJ2-7	.	CASSPIPGDFTYEQYF	TGCGCCAGCAGTCCCATTCCAGGGGACTTTACCTACGAGCAGTACTTC
TRBV18	TRBD1	TRBJ1-4	.	CASSLTGQGSEEKLFF	TGTGCCAGCTCACTAACGGGACAGGGATCCGAGGAAAAACTGTTTTTT
TRBV20-1	.	TRBJ1-1	few	CRSRANTEAFF	TGCAGAAGCAGAGCGAACACTGAAGCTTTCTTT
TRBV6-1	.	TRBJ2-7	.	CASSEDRYSYEQYF	TGTGCCAGCAGTGAAGACAGGTACTCCTACGAGCAGTACTTC
TRBV19	.	TRBJ2-7	.	CASSNQVGSYEQYF	TGTGCCAGTAGTAATCAAGTGGGGAGCTACGAGCAGTACTTC
TRBV7-8	.	TRBJ2-7	few	CASSLGTRGREQYF	TGTGCCAGCAGCTTGGGGACCAGGGGCCGCGAGCAGTACTTC
TRBV9	.	TRBJ2-7	.	CASSVAPDPHEQYF	TGTGCCAGCAGCGTAGCTCCCGACCCCCACGAGCAGTACTTC
TRBV30	.	TRBJ2-7	.	CAWSVKGAYEQYF	TGTGCCTGGAGTGTAAAGGGGGCCTACGAGCAGTACTTC
TRBV9	.	TRBJ1-1	.	CASSPGDWNTEAFF	TGTGCCAGCAGCCCAGGGGACTGGAACACTGAAGCTTTCTTT